This T cell receptor (beta chain) was retrieved from a study of OX40 agonist ivuxolimab in advanced cancers. Using immunoSEQ multiplex PCR, the repertoire was profiled, and TCRdb retains in-frame clones only, with some absent. The table lists approximately 60,000 clones, approximately 90% of them singletons. Germline values: CDR1 SEHNR, CDR2 FQNEAQ (reference sequence). The CDR3 sequence is 14 residues long. V dropped 1 base and J dropped 7; count of bases not matched to a gene: 5. The gene calls are TRBV7-9 and TRBJ2-7, with 9 bases fitting TRBD2. The sample here was CD4+ or CD8+ T cells sorted from blood, taken in a trial of the OX40 agonist ivuxolimab. This clonotype was sampled from an adult with an advanced solid tumor such as melanoma, head and neck, liver or kidney cancer. The CDR3 here is CASSLVGGGEEQYF. For the CDR3, the DNA is TGTGCCAGCAGCTTAGTCGGCGGGGGGGAAGAGCAGTACTTC.